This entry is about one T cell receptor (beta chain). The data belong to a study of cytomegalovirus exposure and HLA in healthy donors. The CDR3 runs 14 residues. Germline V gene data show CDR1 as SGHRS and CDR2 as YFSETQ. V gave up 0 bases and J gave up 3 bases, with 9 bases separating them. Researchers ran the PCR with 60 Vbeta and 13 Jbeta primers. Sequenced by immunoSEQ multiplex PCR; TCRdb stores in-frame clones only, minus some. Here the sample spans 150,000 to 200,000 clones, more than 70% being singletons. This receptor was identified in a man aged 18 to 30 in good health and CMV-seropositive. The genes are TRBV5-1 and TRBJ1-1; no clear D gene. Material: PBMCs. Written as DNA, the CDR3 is TGCGCCAGCAGCTTGGGTCTACGGGACACTGAAGCTTTCTTT. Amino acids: CASSLGLRDTEAFF.